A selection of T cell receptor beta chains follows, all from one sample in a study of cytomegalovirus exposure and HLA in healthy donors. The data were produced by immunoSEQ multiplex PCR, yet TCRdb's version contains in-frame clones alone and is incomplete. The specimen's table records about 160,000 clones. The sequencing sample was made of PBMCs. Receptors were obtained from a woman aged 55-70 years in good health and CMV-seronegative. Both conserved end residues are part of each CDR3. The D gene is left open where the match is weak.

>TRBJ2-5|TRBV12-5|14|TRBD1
CASGPGQGGETQYF
TGTGCTAGTGGCCCGGGACAGGGGGGGGAGACCCAGTACTTC
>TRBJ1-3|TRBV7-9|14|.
CASVSPGGGNTIYF
TGTGCCAGCGTCTCGCCGGGGGGTGGAAACACCATATATTTT
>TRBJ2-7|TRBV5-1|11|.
CASSLADEQYF
TGCGCCAGCAGCTTGGCAGACGAGCAGTACTTC
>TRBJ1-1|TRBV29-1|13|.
CSAQGQMNTEAFF
TGCAGCGCCCAGGGACAAATGAACACTGAAGCTTTCTTT
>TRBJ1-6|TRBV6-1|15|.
CASRGRQIRDSPLHF
TGTGCCAGCAGGGGTAGACAGATTCGGGATTCACCCCTCCACTTT
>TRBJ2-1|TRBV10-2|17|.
CASSELIPGGPYNEQFF
TGCGCCAGCAGTGAGTTGATTCCTGGCGGGCCCTACAATGAGCAGTTCTTC
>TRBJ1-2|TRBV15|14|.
CATSRAGANYGYTF
TGTGCCACCAGCAGAGCAGGGGCCAACTATGGCTACACCTTC
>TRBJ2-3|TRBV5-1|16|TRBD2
CASSQGAGGLADTQYF
TGCGCCAGCAGCCAAGGAGCGGGAGGGCTGGCAGATACGCAGTATTTT
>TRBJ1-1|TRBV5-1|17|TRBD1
CASSLDRQGGRYAEAFF
TGCGCCAGCAGCTTGGATCGACAGGGGGGACGGTACGCTGAAGCTTTCTTT
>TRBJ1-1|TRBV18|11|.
CASSPDSGAFF
TGTGCCAGCTCACCGGACTCCGGAGCTTTCTTT